These 17 T cell receptor beta chains were sequenced from one sample in a study of T cell responses to AZD1222 COVID-19 vaccine. Assay used: immunoSEQ multiplex PCR; TCRdb lists only in-frame clones, some missing. The data hold about 92,000 clones, with roughly 90% observed a single time. The sequencing here drew on peripheral blood, taken on day 0 of AZD1222 vaccination. The receptors here all came from an adult in good health.

The chain's CDR3 is CASSPLGGNQPQHF. Here the CDR3 DNA reads TGTGCCAGCAGCCCCCTCGGCGGGAATCAGCCCCAGCATTTT. The J gene is TRBJ1-5, the V gene TRBV7-9, with D unresolved. The CDR3 length is 14 residues. Per the germline V gene, CDR1 is SEHNR and CDR2 is FQNEAQ (reference sequence). The V end was cut by 5 bases, the J end by 4 bases, with 12 bases between.

Here the CDR3 reads CASRTSGSNNEQFF. CDR3 DNA sequence: TGCGCCAGCCGGACTAGCGGGAGCAACAATGAGCAGTTCTTC. V is TRBV5-1 and J is TRBJ2-1; 13 positions agree with TRBD2. V trimming: 7 bases; J trimming: 5 bases; junction bases outside the gene matches: 3. The CDR3 has 14 residues. CDR1 is SGHRS, CDR2 YFSETQ, per germline.

This rearrangement joins TRBV7-3 to TRBJ2-1; 8 bases fit TRBD2. Germline V lookup: CDR1 SGHTA, CDR2 FQGTGA. With V trimmed by 2 bases and J by 8 bases, 8 bases remained unmatched. The CDR3 loop spans 15 amino acids. The CDR3 nucleotides read TGTGCCAGCAGCTTAGTTAGCGGGACGACCCATGAGCAGTTCTTC. Translation gives CASSLVSGTTHEQFF.

The chain couples TRBV4-1 to TRBJ2-7; TRBD1 is a possible D gene (5 bases). From germline, CDR1 is MGHRA and CDR2 YSYEKL. Between the trimmed V and J ends, which lost 1 base and 2 bases, there was a span of 9 bases. The CDR3 covers 14 residues. CDR3 nucleotide sequence: TGCGCCAGCAGCCAAGGCCCAGGGACCTACGAGCAGTACTTC. It encodes CASSQGPGTYEQYF.

CDR3 residues: CASSPPGRNTGELFF. The CDR3, as DNA: TGTGCCAGCTCACCGCCAGGGAGGAACACCGGGGAGCTGTTTTTT. The chain joins TRBV18 to TRBJ2-2, with D perhaps TRBD1 or TRBD2 (5 bases each). CDR1 is KGHSH and CDR2 is LQKENI in the germline V gene. The germline V and J ends were trimmed by 3 bases and 1 base, with 9 bases remaining between them. The length of the CDR3 is 15 residues.

The gene calls are TRBV5-6 and TRBJ1-4; 8 bases are shared with TRBD1. Germline V gives CDR1 SGHDT, CDR2 YYEEEE. V lost 6 bases, J lost 6 bases, and 10 bases stayed unmatched. The CDR3 contains 15 residues. The CDR3 DNA reads as TGTGCCAGCACCCGACTCGGGACAGGTGATGAAAAACTGTTTTTT. Translating it yields CASTRLGTGDEKLFF. Looking up the rest from reference TRBV5-6 and TRBJ1-4 gives the full variable domain: DAGVTQSPTHLIKTRGQQVTLRCSPKSGHDTVSWYQQALGQGPQFIFQYYEEEERQRGNFPDRFSGHQFPNYSSELNVNALLLGDSALYLCASTRLGTGDEKLFFGSGTQLSVL.

This chain connects TRBV7-8 to TRBJ2-7, with 11 bases that match TRBD2. This CDR3 comprises 15 residues. Germline trimming cut 1 base from V and 5 bases from J; bases unmatched to any gene: 4. Germline-derived CDR1 and CDR2 are SGHVS and FQNEAQ. The CDR3 coding sequence is TGTGCCAGCAGCTTAGGATCACTAGCGGGAGACGAGCAGTACTTC. Encoded protein: CASSLGSLAGDEQYF.

The J gene is TRBJ1-2, the V gene TRBV2, with TRBD1 as a possible D gene (5 bases). Germline V gene sequence: CDR1 SNHLY, CDR2 FYNNEI. V was pared by 6 bases and J by 7 bases, with 18 bases between. CDR3 length: 14 amino acids. The CDR3 coding sequence is TGTGCCAGCAGGGCCTCCGGGGGTCGGACTGGCTACACCTTC. Translation gives CASRASGGRTGYTF.

The genes are TRBV6-2 or TRBV6-3 and TRBJ1-5; D not resolved. Germline V gives CDR1 MNHEY, CDR2 SVGEGT. Between the trimmed V and J ends, which lost 0 bases and 9 bases, there was a span of 6 bases. The CDR3 sequence is 12 residues long. For the CDR3, the DNA is TGTGCCAGCAGTTACTCGCTGTGGCCCCAGCATTTT. Its translation: CASSYSLWPQHF.

The chain carries TRBV6-6 and TRBJ1-2, with a possible D match to TRBD1 (5 bases). CDR3 size: 11 residues. CDR1 and CDR2 (germline): MNHNY, SVGAGI (reference sequence). Trimming took off 7 bases at V and 4 bases at J, with 7 bases between the two ends. CDR3 in amino acids: CASTGGYGYTF. The DNA of the CDR3 is TGTGCCAGCACGGGGGGCTATGGCTACACCTTC.

The CDR3 DNA sequence: TGTGCCTCCCGTCGGCTAGCGGGAACCCTTCAGTACTTC. Encoded protein: CASRRLAGTLQYF. This chain links TRBV25-1 with TRBJ2-4; 9 positions agree with TRBD2. Germline lookup yields CDR1 MGHDK and CDR2 SYGVNS. V was clipped by 11 bases and J by 11 bases; unmatched bases: 13. The CDR3 has 13 amino acids. The full variable domain, completed using reference TRBV25-1 and TRBJ2-4, is EADIYQTPRYLVIGTGKKITLECSQTMGHDKMYWYQQDPGMELHLIHYSYGVNSTEKGDLSSESTVSRIRTEHFPLTLESARPSHTSQYLCASRRLAGTLQYFGAGTRLSVL.

The chain recombines TRBV5-1 with TRBJ2-1; 10 bases map to TRBD2. Germline V lookup: CDR1 SGHRS, CDR2 YFSETQ. The CDR3 loop spans 15 amino acids. V gave up 2 bases and J gave up 8 bases; unmatched junction bases: 7. This CDR3 is CASSFPSGRRYEQFF. The CDR3 DNA reads as TGCGCCAGCAGCTTTCCTAGCGGGAGAAGGTATGAGCAGTTCTTC.

This clone showed up just a few times. V usage is TRBV2 and J usage is TRBJ1-5; the D is unclear. Germline V gene data show CDR1 as SNHLY and CDR2 as FYNNEI. With 5 bases removed from V and 3 bases from J, the gap between germline ends came to 8 bases. This CDR3 is built from 13 residues. CDR3 loop: CASSYNTNQPQHF. CDR3 bases: TGTGCCAGCAGTTATAACACCAATCAGCCCCAGCATTTT.

Only a few counts were recorded for this clone. The genes are TRBV7-3 and TRBJ2-3; TRBD1 matches at 8 bases. Germline assignment: CDR1 SGHTA and CDR2 FQGTGA. V dropped 4 bases and J dropped 5; count of bases not matched to a gene: 5. This CDR3 is built from 14 residues. The CDR3 is CASSSQGAVDTQYF. In DNA form, the CDR3 reads TGTGCCAGCAGCTCTCAGGGGGCGGTAGATACGCAGTATTTT.

Of note for this clone: The same CDR3 also results from other DNA sequences found in this sample. This chain connects TRBV4-1 to TRBJ1-3; D possibly corresponds to TRBD1 (5 bases). Per germline, CDR1 MGHRA and CDR2 YSYEKL. The CDR3 has 15 amino acids. Trimming shortened V by 1 base and J by 0 bases, and 7 bases separated the two germline ends. The CDR3 DNA follows: TGCGCCAGCAGCCAAGGCGGGGGCTCTGGAAACACCATATATTTT. Protein sequence: CASSQGGGSGNTIYF.

In its sample, this clone was seen many times. This chain connects TRBV6-4 to TRBJ2-3; 12 positions agree with TRBD2. The length of the CDR3 is 15 residues. From germline, CDR1 is MRHNA and CDR2 SNTAGT. Trimming at V came to 8 bases and at J to 0 bases, leaving 3 bases not matched to a gene. The chain's CDR3 is CASSLAGGSTDTQYF. The CDR3 DNA sequence: TGTGCCAGCTCCCTAGCGGGAGGGAGCACAGATACGCAGTATTTT.

This clone has just one count. The J gene is TRBJ2-1, the V gene TRBV29-1; TRBD2 might be the D (6 bases). Germline V CDR1 and CDR2: SQVTM, ANQGSEA. Trimming took 0 bases from V and 4 from J, leaving 13 bases between them. CDR3 length equals 15 residues. CDR3 in amino acids: CSVEDTLATYNEQFF. In DNA, the CDR3 is TGCAGCGTTGAAGATACGCTAGCGACGTACAATGAGCAGTTCTTC.